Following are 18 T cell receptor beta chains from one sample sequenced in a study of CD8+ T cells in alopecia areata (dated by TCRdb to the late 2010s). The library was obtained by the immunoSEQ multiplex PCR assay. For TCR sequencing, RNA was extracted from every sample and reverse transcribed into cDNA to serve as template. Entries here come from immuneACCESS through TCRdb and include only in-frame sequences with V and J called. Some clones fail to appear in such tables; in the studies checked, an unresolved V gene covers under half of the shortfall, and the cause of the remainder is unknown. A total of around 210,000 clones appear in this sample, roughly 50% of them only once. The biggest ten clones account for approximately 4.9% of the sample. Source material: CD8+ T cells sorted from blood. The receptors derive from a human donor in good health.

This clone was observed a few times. This chain's CDR3 is CASSPPSGAGANVLTF. CDR3 sequence (DNA): TGTGCCAGCTCACCACCGTCGGGGGCTGGGGCCAACGTCCTGACTTTC. The chain recombines TRBV18 with TRBJ2-6, with a tentative D call TRBD2 (6 bases). The CDR3 length is 16 residues. V lost 0 bases and J 2 bases, leaving 8 bases between the germline ends. Germline CDR1 and CDR2: KGHSH and LQKENI. The variable domain in full, with the rest retrieved from reference TRBV18 and TRBJ2-6, is NAGVMQNPRHLVRRRGQEARLRCSPMKGHSHVYWYRQLPEEGLKFMVYLQKENIIDESGMPKERFSAEFPKEGPSILRIQQVVRGDSAAYFCASSPPSGAGANVLTFGAGSRLTVL.

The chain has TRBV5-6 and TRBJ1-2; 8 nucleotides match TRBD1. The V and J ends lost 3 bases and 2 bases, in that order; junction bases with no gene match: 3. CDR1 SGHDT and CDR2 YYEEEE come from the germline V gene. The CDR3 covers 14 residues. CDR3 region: CASSSGQANYGYTF. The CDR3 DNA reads TGTGCCAGCAGCTCGGGACAGGCAAACTATGGCTACACCTTC.

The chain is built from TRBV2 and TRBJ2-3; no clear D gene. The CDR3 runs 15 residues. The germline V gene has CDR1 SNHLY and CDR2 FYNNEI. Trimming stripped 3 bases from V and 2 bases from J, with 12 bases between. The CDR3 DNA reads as TGTGCCAGCAGTGAGACGAGTTCAACCACAGATACGCAGTATTTT. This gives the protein CASSETSSTTDTQYF.

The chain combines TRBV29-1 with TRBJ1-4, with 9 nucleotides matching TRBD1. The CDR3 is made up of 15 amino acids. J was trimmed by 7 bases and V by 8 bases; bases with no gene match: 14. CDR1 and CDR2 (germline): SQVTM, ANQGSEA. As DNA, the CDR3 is TGCAGCCTAACCTTCTGGGGGACAGGGAGTGAAAAACTGTTTTTT. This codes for CSLTFWGTGSEKLFF.

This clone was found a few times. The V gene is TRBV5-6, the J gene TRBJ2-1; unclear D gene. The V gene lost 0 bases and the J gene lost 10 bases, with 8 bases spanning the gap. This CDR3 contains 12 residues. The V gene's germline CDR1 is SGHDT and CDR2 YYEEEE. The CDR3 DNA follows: TGTGCCAGCAGCTTGGACGATTGGGAGCAGTTCTTC. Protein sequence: CASSLDDWEQFF.

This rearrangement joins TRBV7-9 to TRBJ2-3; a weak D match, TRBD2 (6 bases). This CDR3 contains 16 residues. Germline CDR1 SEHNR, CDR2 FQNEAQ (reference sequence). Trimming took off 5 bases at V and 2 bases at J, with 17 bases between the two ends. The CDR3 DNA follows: TGTGCCAGCAGCGTAGAACTAGCCGAAGTCACAGATACGCAGTATTTT. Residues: CASSVELAEVTDTQYF.

The CDR3, as DNA: TGTGCCAGCAGCTGGGGTGGTGGCTACACCTTC. It is translated as CASSWGGGYTF. J is TRBJ1-2 and V is TRBV7-2, with unresolved D. Germline values: CDR1 SGHTA, CDR2 FQGNSA. V dropped 4 bases and J dropped 7 bases, with 7 bases sitting between them. The CDR3 extends over 11 amino acids.

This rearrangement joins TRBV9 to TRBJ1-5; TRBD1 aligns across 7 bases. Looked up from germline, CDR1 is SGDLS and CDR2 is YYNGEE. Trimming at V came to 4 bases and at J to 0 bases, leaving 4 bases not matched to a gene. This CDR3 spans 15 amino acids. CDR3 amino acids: CASSSGQYSNQPQHF. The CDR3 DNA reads TGTGCCAGCAGCTCGGGACAGTATAGCAATCAGCCCCAGCATTTT.

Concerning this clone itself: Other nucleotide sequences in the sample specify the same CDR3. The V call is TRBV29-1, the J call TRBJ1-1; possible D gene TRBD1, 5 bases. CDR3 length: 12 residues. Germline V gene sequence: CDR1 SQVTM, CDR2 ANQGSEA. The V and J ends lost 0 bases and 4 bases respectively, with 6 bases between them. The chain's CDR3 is CSVEDGGTEAFF. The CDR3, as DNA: TGCAGCGTTGAAGACGGGGGCACTGAAGCTTTCTTT.

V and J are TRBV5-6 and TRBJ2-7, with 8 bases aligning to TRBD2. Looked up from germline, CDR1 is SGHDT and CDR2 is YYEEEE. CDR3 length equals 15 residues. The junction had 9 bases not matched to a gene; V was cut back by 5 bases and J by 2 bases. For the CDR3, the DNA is TGTGCCAGCAGAAACCCCGGGACTAGTCCCTACGAGCAGTACTTC. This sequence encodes CASRNPGTSPYEQYF.

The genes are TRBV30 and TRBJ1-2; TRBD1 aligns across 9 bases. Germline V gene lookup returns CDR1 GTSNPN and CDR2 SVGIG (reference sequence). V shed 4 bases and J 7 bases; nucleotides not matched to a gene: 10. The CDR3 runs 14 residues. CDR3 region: CAWTLGQGYGGYTF. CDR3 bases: TGTGCCTGGACCTTGGGACAGGGATATGGTGGCTACACCTTC.

Here the CDR3 DNA reads TGTGCCTGGCAGACTAACTACGAGCAGTACTTC. Its protein is CAWQTNYEQYF. The chain carries TRBV30 and TRBJ2-7; TRBD2 might be the D (5 bases). Germline assignment: CDR1 GTSNPN and CDR2 SVGIG (reference sequence). With 5 bases removed from V and 3 bases from J, the gap between germline ends came to 8 bases. The length of the CDR3 is 11 residues.

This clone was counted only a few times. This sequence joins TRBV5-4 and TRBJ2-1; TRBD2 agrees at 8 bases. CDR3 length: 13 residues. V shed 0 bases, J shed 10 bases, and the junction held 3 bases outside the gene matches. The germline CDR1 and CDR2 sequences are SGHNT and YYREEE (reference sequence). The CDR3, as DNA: TGTGCCAGCAGCTTGGGGATAGCGGGGGAGCAGTTCTTC. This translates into CASSLGIAGEQFF.

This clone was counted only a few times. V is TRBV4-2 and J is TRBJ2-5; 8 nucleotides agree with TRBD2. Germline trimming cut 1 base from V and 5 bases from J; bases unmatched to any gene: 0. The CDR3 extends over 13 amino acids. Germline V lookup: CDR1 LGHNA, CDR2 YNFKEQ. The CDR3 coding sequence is TGTGCCAGCAGCCAAGGACTAGCGGAGACCCAGTACTTC. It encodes CASSQGLAETQYF.

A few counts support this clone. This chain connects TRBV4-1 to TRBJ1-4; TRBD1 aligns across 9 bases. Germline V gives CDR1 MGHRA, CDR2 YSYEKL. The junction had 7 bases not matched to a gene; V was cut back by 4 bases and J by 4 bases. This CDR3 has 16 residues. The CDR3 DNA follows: TGCGCCAGCAGCCGATCCGGGACAGGGTATAATGAAAAACTGTTTTTT. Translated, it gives CASSRSGTGYNEKLFF.

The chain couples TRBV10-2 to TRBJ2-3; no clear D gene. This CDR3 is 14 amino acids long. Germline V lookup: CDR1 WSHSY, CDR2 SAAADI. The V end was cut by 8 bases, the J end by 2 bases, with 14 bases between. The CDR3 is CASSPALSTDTQYF. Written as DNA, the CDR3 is TGCGCCAGCTCTCCCGCCCTGTCCACAGATACGCAGTATTTT.

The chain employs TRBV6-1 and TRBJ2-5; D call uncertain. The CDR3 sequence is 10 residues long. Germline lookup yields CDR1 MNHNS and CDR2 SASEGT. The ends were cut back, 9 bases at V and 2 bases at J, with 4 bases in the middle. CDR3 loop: CARQQETQYF. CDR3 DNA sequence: TGTGCCAGACAGCAAGAGACCCAGTACTTC.

The CDR3 spells CASSAGGSNQPQHF. The DNA for the CDR3 is TGTGCCAGCAGCGCAGGGGGTAGCAATCAGCCCCAGCATTTT. The chain has TRBV2 and TRBJ1-5, with 7 bases aligning to TRBD1. After removal of 6 bases from V and 0 bases from J, the junction contained 2 bases not matched to a gene. Germline assignment: CDR1 SNHLY and CDR2 FYNNEI. The length of the CDR3 is 14 residues.